A single sample gave rise to the 2 T cell receptor beta chains below, sequenced in a study of control samples from healthy donors and cancer patients. The method was immunoSEQ multiplex PCR; TCRdb's version includes in-frame clones alone and lacks a portion of them. The sample lists around 75,000 clones; over 75% were seen once. Material for sequencing was blood. These receptors were obtained from a man in his fifties or sixties in good health.

This chain connects TRBV5-1 to TRBJ1-2, with D possibly being TRBD1 (5 bases). Trimming took off 5 bases at V and 5 bases at J, with 25 bases between the two ends. The CDR3 sequence is 17 residues long. CDR1 is SGHRS and CDR2 is YFSETQ in the germline V gene. The CDR3 DNA sequence: TGCGCCAGCAGACAACAAGGGGCCGATAACCCCCTATATGGCTACACCTTC. It translates to CASRQQGADNPLYGYTF.

The V call is TRBV30, the J call TRBJ2-7; the D gene is possibly TRBD1 (6 bases). V was shortened by 3 bases and J by 2 bases, with 14 bases between the two germline ends. CDR3 size: 14 residues. Per germline, CDR1 GTSNPN and CDR2 SVGIG (reference sequence). The CDR3 DNA sequence: TGTGCCTGGAGAACAAGAGGGGGACCCTACGAGCAGTACTTC. It is translated as CAWRTRGGPYEQYF.